This T cell receptor (beta chain) was retrieved from a study of T cell repertoires and HLA-DP antigens. After approximately 16 days, CD4+ cells were restimulated around 25 h with the same allogeneic DPB1. Cells were stimulated with HeLa cells transduced with HLA-DPA1/DPB1, HLA-DM, invariant chain and CD80. Primers targeted 54 TRBV and 13 TRBJ segments. Sequencing was performed with immunoSEQ multiplex PCR; in TCRdb, only in-frame clones are kept and a portion is missing. The sample records 1,500 to 2,000 clones, 75% to 85% being singletons. After removal of 7 bases from V and 3 bases from J, the junction contained 3 bases not matched to a gene. The CDR3 runs 14 residues. The V gene's germline CDR1 is MDHEN and CDR2 SYDVKM.

The clonotype was recovered from a man in his forties or fifties in good health and CMV-seronegative. V and J are TRBV28 and TRBJ2-2; 9 bases line up with TRBD2. Input material: CD137- CD4+ T cells from cultured PBMCs. CDR3 sequence: CASKLAGDTGELFF. DNA of the CDR3: TGTGCCAGCAAGTTAGCGGGAGACACCGGGGAGCTGTTTTTT.